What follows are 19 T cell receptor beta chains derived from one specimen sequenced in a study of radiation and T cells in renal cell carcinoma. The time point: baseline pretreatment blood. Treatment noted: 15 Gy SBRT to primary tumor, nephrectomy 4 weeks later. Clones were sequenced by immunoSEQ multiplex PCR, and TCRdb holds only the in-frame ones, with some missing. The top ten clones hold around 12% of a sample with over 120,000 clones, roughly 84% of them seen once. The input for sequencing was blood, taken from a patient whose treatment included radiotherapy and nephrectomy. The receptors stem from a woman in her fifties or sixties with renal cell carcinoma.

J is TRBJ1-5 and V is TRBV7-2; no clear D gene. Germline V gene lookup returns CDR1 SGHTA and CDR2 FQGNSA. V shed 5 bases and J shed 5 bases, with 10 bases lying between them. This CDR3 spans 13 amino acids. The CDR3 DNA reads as TGTGCCAGCAGCCCTAGTAGGGATCAGCCCCAGCATTTT. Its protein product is CASSPSRDQPQHF. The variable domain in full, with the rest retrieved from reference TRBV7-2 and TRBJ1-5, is GAGVSQSPSNKVTEKGKDVELRCDPISGHTALYWYRQSLGQGLEFLIYFQGNSAPDKSGLPSDRFSAERTGGSVSTLTIQRTQQEDSAVYLCASSPSRDQPQHFGDGTRLSIL.

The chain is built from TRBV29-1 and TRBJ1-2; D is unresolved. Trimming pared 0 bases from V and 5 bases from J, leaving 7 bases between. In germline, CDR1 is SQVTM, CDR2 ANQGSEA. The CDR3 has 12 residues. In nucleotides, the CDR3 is TGCAGCGTTGAAGACGGCAAGTATGGCTACACCTTC. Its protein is CSVEDGKYGYTF.

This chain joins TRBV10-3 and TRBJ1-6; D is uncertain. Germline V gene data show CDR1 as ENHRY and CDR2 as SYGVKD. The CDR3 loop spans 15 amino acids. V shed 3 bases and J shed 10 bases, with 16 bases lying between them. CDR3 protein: CAISEGSSALSPLHF. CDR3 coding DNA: TGTGCCATCAGTGAAGGGTCCTCAGCTCTCTCACCCCTCCACTTT.

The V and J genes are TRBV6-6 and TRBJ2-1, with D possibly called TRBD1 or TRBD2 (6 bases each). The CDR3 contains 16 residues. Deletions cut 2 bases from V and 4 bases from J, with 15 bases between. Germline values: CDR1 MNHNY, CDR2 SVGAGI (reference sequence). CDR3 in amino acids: CASSYSGRGVYNEQFF. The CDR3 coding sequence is TGTGCCAGCAGTTACAGCGGTAGGGGGGTTTACAATGAGCAGTTCTTC.

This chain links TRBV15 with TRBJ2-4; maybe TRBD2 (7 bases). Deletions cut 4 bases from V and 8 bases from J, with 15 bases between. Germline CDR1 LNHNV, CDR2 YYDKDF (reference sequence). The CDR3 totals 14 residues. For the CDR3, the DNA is TGTGCCACCAGCAAAAACAGGGCGGGGGACATTCAGTACTTC. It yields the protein CATSKNRAGDIQYF.

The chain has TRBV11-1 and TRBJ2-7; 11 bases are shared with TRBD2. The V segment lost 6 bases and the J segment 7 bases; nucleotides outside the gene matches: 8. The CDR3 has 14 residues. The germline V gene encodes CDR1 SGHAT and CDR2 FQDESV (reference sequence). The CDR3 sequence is CASRISGGAREQYF. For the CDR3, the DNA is TGTGCCAGCAGAATTAGCGGGGGGGCCCGAGAGCAGTACTTC. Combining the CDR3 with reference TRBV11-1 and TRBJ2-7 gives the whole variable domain EAEVAQSPRYKITEKSQAVAFWCDPISGHATLYWYRQILGQGPELLVQFQDESVVDDSQLPKDRFSAERLKGVDSTLKIQPAELGDSAMYLCASRISGGAREQYFGPGTRLTVT.

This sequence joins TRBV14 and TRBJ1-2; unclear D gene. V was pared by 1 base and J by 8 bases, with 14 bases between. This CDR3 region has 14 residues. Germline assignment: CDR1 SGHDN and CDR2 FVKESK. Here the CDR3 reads CASSQVELVGGYTF. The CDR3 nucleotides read TGTGCCAGCAGCCAAGTCGAGCTGGTCGGCGGCTACACCTTC.

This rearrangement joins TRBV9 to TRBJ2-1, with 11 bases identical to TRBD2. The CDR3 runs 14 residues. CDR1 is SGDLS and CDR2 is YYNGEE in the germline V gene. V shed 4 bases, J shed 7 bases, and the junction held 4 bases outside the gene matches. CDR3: CASSFSGGGNEQFF. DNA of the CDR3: TGTGCCAGCAGCTTTAGCGGGGGGGGAAATGAGCAGTTCTTC.

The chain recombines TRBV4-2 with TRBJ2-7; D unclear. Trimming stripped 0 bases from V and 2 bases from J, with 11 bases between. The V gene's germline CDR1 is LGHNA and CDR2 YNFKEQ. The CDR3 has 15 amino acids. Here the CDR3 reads CASSQELRAAYEQYF. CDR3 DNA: TGTGCCAGCAGCCAAGAATTACGGGCTGCCTACGAGCAGTACTTC.

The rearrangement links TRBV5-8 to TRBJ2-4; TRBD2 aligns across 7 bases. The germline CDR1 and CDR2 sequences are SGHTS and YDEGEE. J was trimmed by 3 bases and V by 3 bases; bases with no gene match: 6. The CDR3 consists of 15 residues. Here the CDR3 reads CASSSGTTIKNIQYF. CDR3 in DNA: TGTGCCAGCAGCTCCGGGACTACCATCAAAAACATTCAGTACTTC.

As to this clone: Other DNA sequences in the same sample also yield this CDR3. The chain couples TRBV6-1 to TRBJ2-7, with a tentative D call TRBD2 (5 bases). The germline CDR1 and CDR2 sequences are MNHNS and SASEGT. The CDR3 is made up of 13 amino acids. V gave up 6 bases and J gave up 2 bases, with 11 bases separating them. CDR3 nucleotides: TGTGCCAGCAGCCCCGGGCGGGCCTACGAGCAGTACTTC. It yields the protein CASSPGRAYEQYF.

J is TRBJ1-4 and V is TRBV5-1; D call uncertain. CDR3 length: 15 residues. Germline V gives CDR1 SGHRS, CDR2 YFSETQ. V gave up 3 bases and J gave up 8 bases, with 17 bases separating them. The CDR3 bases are TGCGCCAGCAGCTCCGGTGGGCTGGGTAGCGAAAAACTGTTTTTT. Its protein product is CASSSGGLGSEKLFF.

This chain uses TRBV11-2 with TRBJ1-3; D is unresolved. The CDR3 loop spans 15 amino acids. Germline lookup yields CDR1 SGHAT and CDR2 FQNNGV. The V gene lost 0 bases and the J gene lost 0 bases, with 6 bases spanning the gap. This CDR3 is CASSLDRFSGNTIYF. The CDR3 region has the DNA TGTGCCAGCAGCTTAGATAGGTTCTCTGGAAACACCATATATTTT.

The CDR3 loop reads CASSLGDRGGDTQYF. The CDR3 coding sequence is TGCGCCAGCAGCTTGGGAGACAGGGGGGGAGATACGCAGTATTTT. The rearrangement links TRBV5-1 to TRBJ2-3, with TRBD1 identical over 9 bases. The CDR3 is made up of 15 amino acids. V lost 0 bases to trimming and J lost 5 bases; unmatched junction nucleotides: 4. Germline V gene data show CDR1 as SGHRS and CDR2 as YFSETQ.

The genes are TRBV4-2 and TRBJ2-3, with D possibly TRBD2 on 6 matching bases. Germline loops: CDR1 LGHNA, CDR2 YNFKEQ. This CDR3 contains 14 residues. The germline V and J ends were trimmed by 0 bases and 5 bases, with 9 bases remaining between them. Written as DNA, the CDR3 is TGTGCCAGCAGCCAAGAACTAGCCGGAGATACGCAGTATTTT. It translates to CASSQELAGDTQYF.

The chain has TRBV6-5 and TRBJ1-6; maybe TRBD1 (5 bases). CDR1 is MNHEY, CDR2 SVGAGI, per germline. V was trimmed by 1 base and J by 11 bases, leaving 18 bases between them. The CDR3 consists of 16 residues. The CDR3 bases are TGTGCCAGCAGTTACTTTCCGGGCATAGGAGGGGCACCCCTCCACTTT. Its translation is CASSYFPGIGGAPLHF.

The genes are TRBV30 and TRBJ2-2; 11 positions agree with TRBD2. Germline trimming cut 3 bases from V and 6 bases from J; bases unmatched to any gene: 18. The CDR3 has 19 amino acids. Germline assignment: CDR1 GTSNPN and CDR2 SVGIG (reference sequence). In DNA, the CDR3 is TGTGCCTGGAGGGATACTAGCGGGGGCCGAGGATTTGCGGCCGGGGAGCTGTTTTTT. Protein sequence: CAWRDTSGGRGFAAGELFF.

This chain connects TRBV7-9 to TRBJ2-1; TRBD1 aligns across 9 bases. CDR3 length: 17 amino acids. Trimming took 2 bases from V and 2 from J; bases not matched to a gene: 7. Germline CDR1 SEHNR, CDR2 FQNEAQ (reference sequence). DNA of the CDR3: TGTGCCAGCAGCTTAAACGGTGGACAGGGGACCTACAATGAGCAGTTCTTC. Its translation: CASSLNGGQGTYNEQFF.

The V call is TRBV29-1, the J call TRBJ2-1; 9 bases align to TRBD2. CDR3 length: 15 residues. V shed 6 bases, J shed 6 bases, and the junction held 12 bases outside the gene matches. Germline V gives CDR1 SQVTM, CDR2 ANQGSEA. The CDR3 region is CSVNQAGGLFNEQFF. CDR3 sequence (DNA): TGCAGCGTGAACCAAGCGGGGGGACTCTTCAATGAGCAGTTCTTC.